This T cell receptor beta chain was retrieved from a study of blood T cell repertoires in COVID-19. There are 13 residues in the CDR3. The ends were cut back, 3 bases at V and 7 bases at J, with 10 bases in the middle. From germline, CDR1 is SGHTA and CDR2 FQGNSA. The protocol was immunoSEQ multiplex PCR, while the TCRdb copy is restricted to in-frame clones and leaves out a portion. The table has 500,000 or so clones, about nine tenths seen once; the top ten hold roughly 0.7%. Sequences were obtained from PBMCs or T cells enriched from blood (not recorded which). This sequence joins TRBV7-2 and TRBJ1-3; D gene ambiguous. This clonotype originated in a woman aged 18-29 years who had recovered from COVID-19. The CDR3 nucleotides read TGTGCCAGCAGCTTCCAAGGAGAGAACACCATATATTTT. It translates to CASSFQGENTIYF. The full variable domain, rest sourced from reference TRBV7-2 and TRBJ1-3, is GAGVSQSPSNKVTEKGKDVELRCDPISGHTALYWYRQSLGQGLEFLIYFQGNSAPDKSGLPSDRFSAERTGGSVSTLTIQRTQQEDSAVYLCASSFQGENTIYFGEGSWLTVV.